This entry lists 27 T cell receptor beta chains sequenced from one sample in a study of molecular identifiers for immune sequencing clone quantification. MiXCR, applied by TCRdb to the PCR reads, yields one record per CDR3 protein. The data contain about 300,000 distinct CDR3 sequences, about 20% of them singletons. Sequencing input: naive CD8+ T cells from blood, with Jurkat cell RNA spiked in. Regarding subset: FACS-sorted CD8+CD4-CCR7+CD45RA+ naive T cells. Source of these receptors: a human donor in good health. Some libraries in this study had Jurkat cell RNA spiked in.

The sample holds a few counts of this clonotype. The rearrangement joins TRBV19 to TRBJ2-2; TRBD1 matches at 8 bases. This CDR3 has 15 amino acids. V trimming: 3 bases; J trimming: 4 bases; junction bases outside the gene matches: 4. CDR1 and CDR2 from the germline V gene are LNHDA and SQIVND (reference sequence). CDR3 sequence (DNA): TGTGCCAGTAGTATGGGACAGGACTTCACCGGGGAGCTGTTTTTT. Translated: CASSMGQDFTGELFF. Using reference TRBV19 and TRBJ2-2 for the parts outside the CDR3, the full variable domain is DGGITQSPKYLFRKEGQNVTLSCEQNLNHDAMYWYRQDPGQGLRLIYYSQIVNDFQKGDIAEGYSVSREKKESFPLTVTSAQKNPTAFYLCASSMGQDFTGELFFGEGSRLTVL.

Comments on this clonotype: A much larger clone differs by one base, so this may be a read error. V gene TRBV29-1 combines with J gene TRBJ2-7; TRBD1 matches 8 bases. The CDR3 loop spans 16 amino acids. Germline V gene sequence: CDR1 SQVTM, CDR2 ANQGSEA. In DNA, the CDR3 is TGCAGCGTTGAGGCCCGAACAGGGGGTACCCCCTACGGGCAGTACTTC. Its translation is CSVEARTGGTPYGQYF.

This clonotype was seen a handful of times. V usage is TRBV19 and J usage is TRBJ1-5, with 9 bases fitting TRBD1. Trimming at V came to 5 bases and at J to 6 bases, leaving 8 bases not matched to a gene. The germline gives CDR1 LNHDA, CDR2 SQIVND (reference sequence). CDR3 length: 15 amino acids. The chain's CDR3 is CASSSTGGGFQPQHF. The DNA for the CDR3 is TGTGCCAGTAGTTCAACAGGGGGCGGGTTTCAGCCCCAGCATTTT. The variable domain in full, with the rest retrieved from reference TRBV19 and TRBJ1-5, is DGGITQSPKYLFRKEGQNVTLSCEQNLNHDAMYWYRQDPGQGLRLIYYSQIVNDFQKGDIAEGYSVSREKKESFPLTVTSAQKNPTAFYLCASSSTGGGFQPQHFGDGTRLSIL.

This clonotype was picked up a small number of times. V usage is TRBV11-2 and J usage is TRBJ1-4; D is unclear. The CDR3 length is 14 residues. Germline values: CDR1 SGHAT, CDR2 FQNNGV. V gave up 1 base and J gave up 8 bases, with 11 bases separating them. CDR3 region: CASSLVPGREKLFF. The CDR3 DNA reads as TGTGCCAGCAGCTTAGTACCAGGTCGGGAAAAACTGTTTTTT.

The sample holds many counts of this clonotype. The chain is built from TRBV14 and TRBJ1-1, with D perhaps matching TRBD1 (5 bases). Trimming took 2 bases from V and 6 from J, leaving 10 bases between them. CDR3 length equals 13 residues. CDR1 and CDR2 from the germline V gene are SGHDN and FVKESK. The CDR3 region has the DNA TGTGCCAGCAGCCAACGAGGGACCTCTGAAGCTTTCTTT. As protein: CASSQRGTSEAFF.

There are many counts of this clonotype. The chain couples TRBV20-1 to TRBJ2-4, with D possibly matching TRBD1 (6 bases). Germline CDR1 reads DFQATT; CDR2 reads SNEGSKA (reference sequence). This CDR3 has 15 residues. V dropped 1 base and J dropped 1 base, with 11 bases sitting between them. The CDR3 DNA reads TGCAGTGCTAGAGCGCCAGGGGTGGCCAAAAACATTCAGTACTTC. It specifies CSARAPGVAKNIQYF.

This clonotype was seen at least ten times. The rearrangement links TRBV28 to TRBJ2-7; D uncertain. Per the germline V gene, CDR1 is MDHEN and CDR2 is SYDVKM. V lost 5 bases, J lost 6 bases, and 8 bases lay in between. This CDR3 comprises 11 residues. This CDR3 is CASSNAVEQYF. For the CDR3, the DNA is TGTGCCAGCAGTAATGCGGTCGAGCAGTACTTC.

With respect to this clonotype: This clone may be a read error of a much larger clone one base away. The V and J genes are TRBV20-1 and TRBJ2-2, with no clear D. Per the germline V gene, CDR1 is DFQATT and CDR2 is SNEGSKA (reference sequence). The CDR3 runs 16 residues. Trimming removed 2 bases at V and 5 bases at J, with 18 bases between. Here the CDR3 DNA reads TGCAGTGCTAGAAATCCGGACCCCGATGGGACCGGGGAGCTGTTTTTT. Translated: CSARNPDPDGTGELFF.

Points on this clonotype: With a much larger clone just one base away, this may be a read error. This rearrangement joins TRBV6-5 to TRBJ1-6; 7 nucleotides agree with TRBD1. The CDR3 has 16 residues. Germline V CDR1 and CDR2: MNHEY, SVGAGI. The trim removed 0 bases at V and 5 bases at J, leaving 4 bases unmatched. The CDR3 DNA reads as TGTGCCAGCAGTTACTCCTCGGGACAGCATAATTCACCCCTCCACTTT. This encodes CASSYSSGQHNSPLHF.

In the case of this clonotype: Possible read error: a much larger clone is one base away. The genes are TRBV7-9 and TRBJ2-5; 7 nucleotides agree with TRBD2. V shed 8 bases and J 5 bases; nucleotides not matched to a gene: 14. The CDR3 loop spans 15 amino acids. Per the germline V gene, CDR1 is SEHNR and CDR2 is FQNEAQ (reference sequence). CDR3 residues: CASLAPRGSSETQYF. The CDR3 DNA sequence: TGTGCCAGCTTGGCCCCCCGCGGGAGCAGTGAGACCCAGTACTTC.

The genes are TRBV7-9 and TRBJ2-6; TRBD1 might be the D (5 bases). Trimming cost V 1 base and J 0 bases, with 16 bases left between them. This CDR3 has 19 residues. From germline, CDR1 is SEHNR and CDR2 FQNEAQ (reference sequence). CDR3 amino acids: CASSLGTRRSSSGANVLTF. CDR3 DNA: TGTGCCAGCAGCTTAGGGACACGGAGATCGAGCTCTGGGGCCAACGTCCTGACTTTC.

Of note for this clonotype: Because it lacks the conserved phenylalanine or tryptophan at the end, this CDR3 is likely a read error. The chain uses TRBV20-1 and TRBJ2-7; 10 bases align to TRBD2. The CDR3 is 14 amino acids. Germline V CDR1 and CDR2: DFQATT, SNEGSKA (reference sequence). J lost 2 bases, V lost 0 bases, and 1 base had no gene match. CDR3 nucleotides: TGCAGTGCTAGAGATCTAGCGGGAGCCTACGAGCAGTACTTA. It is translated as CSARDLAGAYEQYL.

This clonotype appeared a single time. Just one base apart from a much larger clone, this may be a read error. The gene calls are TRBV3-1 and TRBJ2-3, with 7 bases lining up with TRBD2. This CDR3 spans 13 amino acids. CDR1 LGHDT and CDR2 YNNKEL come from the germline V gene (reference sequence). DNA for the CDR3: TGTGCCATCAGCCAGCGGGACACAGATACGCAGTATTTT. Its translation: CAISQRDTDTQYF.

To note about this clonotype: Just one base apart from a much larger clone, this may be a read error. CDR3 nucleotide sequence: TGCGCCAGCCGCCAAGCGGCGGGGACTAGTTCCTACGAGCAGTACTTC. Translated: CASRQAAGTSSYEQYF. The chain couples TRBV4-3 to TRBJ2-7; TRBD2 aligns across 8 bases. Germline assignment: CDR1 LGHNA and CDR2 YSLEER. This CDR3 comprises 16 residues.

The chain is built from TRBV20-1 and TRBJ2-7; maybe TRBD2 (6 bases). The CDR3 sequence is 16 residues long. Germline V gene lookup returns CDR1 DFQATT and CDR2 SNEGSKA (reference sequence). The ends were cut back, 6 bases at V and 3 bases at J, with 24 bases in the middle. This CDR3 reads CSAPDHLTGRFYEQYF. The CDR3 nucleotides read TGCAGTGCCCCAGATCATCTTACCGGGAGATTCTACGAGCAGTACTTC.

There are many counts of this clonotype. The chain has TRBV5-1 and TRBJ1-1, with D perhaps TRBD1 (5 bases). Germline CDR1 reads SGHRS; CDR2 reads YFSETQ. The CDR3 spans 13 residues. Trimming pared 3 bases from V and 4 bases from J, leaving 10 bases between. CDR3 bases: TGCGCCAGCAGCTATAGGGGTAGCACTGAAGCTTTCTTT. Protein: CASSYRGSTEAFF. The full variable domain, rest sourced from reference TRBV5-1 and TRBJ1-1, is KAGVTQTPRYLIKTRGQQVTLSCSPISGHRSVSWYQQTPGQGLQFLFEYFSETQRNKGNFPGRFSGRQFSNSRSEMNVSTLELGDSALYLCASSYRGSTEAFFGQGTRLTVV.

At least ten counts were recorded for this clonotype. V gene TRBV29-1 combines with J gene TRBJ2-7, with 7 bases aligning to TRBD2. The CDR3 sequence is 12 residues long. Germline V CDR1 and CDR2: SQVTM, ANQGSEA. The trim removed 4 bases at V and 6 bases at J, leaving 6 bases unmatched. In nucleotides, the CDR3 is TGCAGCGTTGTTCGGGGGGAAGGCGAGCAGTACTTC. It codes for CSVVRGEGEQYF.

This clonotype was seen only a few times. A much larger clone lies a single base off, so this may be a read error. V is TRBV28 and J is TRBJ1-2; D not certain. This CDR3 is built from 11 residues. The V gene's germline CDR1 is MDHEN and CDR2 SYDVKM. In nucleotides, the CDR3 is TGTGCCGGCAGTTCAACCTATGGCTACACCTTC. Amino acid sequence: CAGSSTYGYTF.

This clonotype was recorded at least ten times. The gene calls are TRBV20-1 and TRBJ2-7; 8 bases agree with TRBD1. Trimming took 0 bases from V and 3 from J; bases not matched to a gene: 4. CDR3 length: 14 amino acids. CDR1 is DFQATT, CDR2 SNEGSKA, per germline (reference sequence). The CDR3, as DNA: TGCAGTGCTAGAGATGAACAGGGGGGCTACGAGCAGTACTTC. The encoded protein is CSARDEQGGYEQYF.

This clonotype was detected many times. J is TRBJ2-5 and V is TRBV5-1, with D perhaps TRBD1 (6 bases). V lost 7 bases to trimming and J lost 2 bases, with 12 bases between them. Germline V CDR1 and CDR2: SGHRS, YFSETQ. This CDR3 is 13 amino acids long. The CDR3 spells CASGPGTQETQYF. CDR3 sequence (DNA): TGCGCCAGCGGCCCAGGGACACAAGAGACCCAGTACTTC.

This clonotype has at least ten counts. This sequence joins TRBV4-3 and TRBJ1-1, with D possibly matching TRBD1 (6 bases). This CDR3 contains 16 residues. The germline V gene encodes CDR1 LGHNA and CDR2 YSLEER. V lost 4 bases and J lost 3, with 18 bases in between. Written as DNA, the CDR3 is TGCGCCAGCAGCCCGGGGATGGGGGCAGGTTACACTGAAGCTTTCTTT. As protein: CASSPGMGAGYTEAFF.

There are many counts of this clonotype. The chain recombines TRBV28 with TRBJ2-3; D is unresolved. Germline V CDR1 and CDR2: MDHEN, SYDVKM. The CDR3 is made up of 13 amino acids. V gave up 6 bases and J gave up 3 bases, with 10 bases separating them. In nucleotides, the CDR3 is TGTGCCAGCAGCCCCCGCCAGACAGATACGCAGTATTTT. Amino acid sequence: CASSPRQTDTQYF.

A few counts support this clonotype. The chain links TRBV20-1 to TRBJ2-3; TRBD2 matches at 14 bases. CDR1 and CDR2 (germline): DFQATT, SNEGSKA (reference sequence). The CDR3 is 19 residues long. Unmatched junction bases numbered 12, after V lost 1 base and J lost 3 bases. CDR3 sequence reads: CSARGASGTSGGGTDTQYF. CDR3 DNA: TGCAGTGCTAGAGGGGCCTCCGGGACTAGCGGGGGTGGAACAGATACGCAGTATTTT.

Remarks on this clonotype: A much bigger clone sits one base away, suggesting this may be a read error. The chain recombines TRBV9 with TRBJ2-7, with 9 bases identical to TRBD2. The CDR3 has 15 residues. Germline CDR1 reads SGDLS; CDR2 reads YYNGEE. The CDR3 nucleotides are TGTGCCAGCAGCGTAGGGGCGGGGGGGACCTACGAGCGGTACTTC. It codes for CASSVGAGGTYERYF.

This clonotype was detected many times. DNA for the CDR3: TGTGCCAGCAGCTTAGAAGGGGCAGATACGCAGTATTTT. It specifies CASSLEGADTQYF. The gene calls are TRBV7-9 and TRBJ2-3; tentatively, D is TRBD1 (5 bases). From germline, CDR1 is SEHNR and CDR2 FQNEAQ (reference sequence). CDR3 length: 13 amino acids. With 1 base removed from V and 4 bases from J, the gap between germline ends came to 6 bases. Supplemented by reference TRBV7-9 and TRBJ2-3, the full variable domain reads DTGVSQNPRHKITKRGQNVTFRCDPISEHNRLYWYRQTLGQGPEFLTYFQNEAQLEKSRLLSDRFSAERPKGSFSTLEIQRTEQGDSAMYLCASSLEGADTQYFGPGTRLTVL.

In this sample, this clonotype turned up many times. The genes are TRBV28 and TRBJ2-7; maybe TRBD2 (6 bases). The CDR3 sequence is 15 residues long. Per germline, CDR1 MDHEN and CDR2 SYDVKM. V lost 7 bases and J 3 bases, leaving 19 bases between the germline ends. The DNA for the CDR3 is TGTGCCAGCACCGCGGGGCTAGCTATCGGCTACGAGCAGTACTTC. The encoded protein is CASTAGLAIGYEQYF.

As concerns this clonotype: This clone may be a read error of a much larger clone one base away. J is TRBJ1-1 and V is TRBV4-3; no definite D call. CDR1 is LGHNA and CDR2 is YSLEER in the germline V gene. The CDR3 contains 15 residues. V gave up 1 base and J gave up 1 base, with 10 bases separating them. CDR3 coding DNA: TGCGCCAGCAGCCAAGGTAGCCGCTCGAACACTGAAGCTTTCTTT. It encodes CASSQGSRSNTEAFF.